The text below deals with one T cell receptor beta chain. Its specificity is not known. Constant-segment primers and 5'RACE yielded cDNA libraries for TCR alpha and TCR beta, each carrying sample barcodes and UMIs. MiXCR, run by TCRdb on the 5' RACE reads, gives a single entry per CDR3 protein. The profile shows hundreds of thousands of distinct CDR3 sequences, approximately 15% of them singletons. Germline CDR1 reads KGHSH; CDR2 reads LQKENI. The CDR3 runs to 15 residues. With V trimmed by 4 bases and J by 8 bases, 9 bases remained unmatched. This entry is derived from a study of T-cell memory formation after mild COVID-19. General study points: Day 15 to 85 contracting clones showed balanced CD4/CD8; day 15 to 37 expanders favored CD4+.

The chain recombines TRBV18 with TRBJ1-1, with 11 bases lining up with TRBD1. Specimen: PBMCs or a T cell subset sorted from them (not recorded which). The clonotype comes from a man between 18 and 35 years old who had mild COVID-19 (a few samples of this study predate the infection). Cell type and time point are not known. The CDR3 loop reads CASSLLGGQGAEAFF. The DNA for the CDR3 is TGTGCCAGCTCACTACTAGGCGGACAGGGGGCGGAAGCTTTCTTT.